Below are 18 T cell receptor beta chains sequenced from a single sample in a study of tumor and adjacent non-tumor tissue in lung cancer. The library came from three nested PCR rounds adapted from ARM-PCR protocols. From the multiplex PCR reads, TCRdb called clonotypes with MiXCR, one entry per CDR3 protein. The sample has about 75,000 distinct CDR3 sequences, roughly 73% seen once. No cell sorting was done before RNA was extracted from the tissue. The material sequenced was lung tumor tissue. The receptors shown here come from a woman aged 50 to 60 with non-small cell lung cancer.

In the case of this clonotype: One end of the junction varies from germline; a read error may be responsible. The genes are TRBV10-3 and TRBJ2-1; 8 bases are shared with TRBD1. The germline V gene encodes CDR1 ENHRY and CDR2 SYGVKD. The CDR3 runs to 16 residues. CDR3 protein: CPISDPGTGSYNEQFF. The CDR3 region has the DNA TGTCCCATTAGTGACCCCGGGACAGGTTCCTACAATGAGCAGTTCTTC.

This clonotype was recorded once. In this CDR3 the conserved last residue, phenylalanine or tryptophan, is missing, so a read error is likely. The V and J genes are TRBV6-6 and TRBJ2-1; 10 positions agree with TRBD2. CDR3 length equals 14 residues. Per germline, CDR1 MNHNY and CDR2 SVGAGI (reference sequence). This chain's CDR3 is CTTNQLAGSNEQFL. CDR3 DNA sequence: TGTACCACCAATCAACTAGCGGGATCCAATGAGCAGTTCTTA.

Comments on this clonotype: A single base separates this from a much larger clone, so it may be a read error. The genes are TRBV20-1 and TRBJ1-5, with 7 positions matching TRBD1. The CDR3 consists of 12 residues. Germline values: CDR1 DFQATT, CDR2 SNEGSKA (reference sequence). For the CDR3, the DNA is TGCAGTCCGGGACAGAGCAATCCGCCCCAGCATTTT. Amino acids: CSPGQSNPPQHF.

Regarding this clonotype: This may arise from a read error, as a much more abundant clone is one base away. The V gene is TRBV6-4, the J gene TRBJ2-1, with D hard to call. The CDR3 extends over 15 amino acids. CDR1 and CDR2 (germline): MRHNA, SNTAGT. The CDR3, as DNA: TGTGCCAGCAGTGACTTGTCTGGCCCATCCAATGAGCAGATCTTC. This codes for CASSDLSGPSNEQIF.

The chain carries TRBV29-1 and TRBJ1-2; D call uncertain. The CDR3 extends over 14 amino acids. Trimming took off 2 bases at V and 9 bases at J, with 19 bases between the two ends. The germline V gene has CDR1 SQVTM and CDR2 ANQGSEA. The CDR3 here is CSVERDHSQYCYTF. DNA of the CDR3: TGCAGCGTTGAACGAGATCATAGCCAGTATTGCTACACCTTC.

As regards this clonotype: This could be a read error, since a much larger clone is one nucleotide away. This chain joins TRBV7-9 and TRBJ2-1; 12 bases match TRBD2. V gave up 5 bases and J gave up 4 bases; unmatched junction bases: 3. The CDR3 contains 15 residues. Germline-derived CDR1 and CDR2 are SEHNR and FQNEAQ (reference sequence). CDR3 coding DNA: TGTGCCAGCAGCCTTACTAGCGGGAGGTACAATGAGCAGTTCTTC. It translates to CASSLTSGRYNEQFF.

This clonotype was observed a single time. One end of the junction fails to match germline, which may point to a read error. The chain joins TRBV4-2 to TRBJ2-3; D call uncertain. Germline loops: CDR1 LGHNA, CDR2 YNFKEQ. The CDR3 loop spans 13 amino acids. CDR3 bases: TGTGCCAACAGCCAAGCAGGAGCAGATACGCAGTATTTT. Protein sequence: CANSQAGADTQYF.

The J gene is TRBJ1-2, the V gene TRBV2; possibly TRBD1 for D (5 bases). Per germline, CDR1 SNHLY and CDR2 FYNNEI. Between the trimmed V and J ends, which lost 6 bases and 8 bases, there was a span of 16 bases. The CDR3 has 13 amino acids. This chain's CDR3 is CASSEGLGGGYTF. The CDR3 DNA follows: TGTGCCAGCAGCGAGGGCCTTGGGGGAGGCTACACCTTC. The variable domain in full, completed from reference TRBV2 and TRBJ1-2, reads EPEVTQTPSHQVTQMGQEVILRCVPISNHLYFYWYRQILGQKVEFLVSFYNNEISEKSEIFDDQFSVERPDGSNFTLKIRSTKLEDSAMYFCASSEGLGGGYTFGSGTRLTVV.

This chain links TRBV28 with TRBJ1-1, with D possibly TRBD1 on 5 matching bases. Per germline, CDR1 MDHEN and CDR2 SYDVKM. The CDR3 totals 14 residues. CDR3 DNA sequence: TGTGACACCGGGCGGGGGACCGATCTCACTGAAGCTTTCTTT. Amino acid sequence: CDTGRGTDLTEAFF.

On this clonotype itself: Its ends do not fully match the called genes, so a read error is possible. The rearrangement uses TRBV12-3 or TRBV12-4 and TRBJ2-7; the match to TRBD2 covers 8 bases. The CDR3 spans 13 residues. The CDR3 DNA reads TGTGCCAACAGTAATGCGGGGGGCCTCGAGCAGTACTTC. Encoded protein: CANSNAGGLEQYF.

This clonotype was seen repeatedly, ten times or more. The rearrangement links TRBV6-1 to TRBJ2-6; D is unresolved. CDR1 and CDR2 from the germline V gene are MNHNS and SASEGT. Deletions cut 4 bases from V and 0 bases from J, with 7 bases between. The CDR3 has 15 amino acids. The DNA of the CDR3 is TGTGCCAGCAGTGTAGGAGCCTCTGGGGCCAACGTCCTGACTTTC. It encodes CASSVGASGANVLTF.

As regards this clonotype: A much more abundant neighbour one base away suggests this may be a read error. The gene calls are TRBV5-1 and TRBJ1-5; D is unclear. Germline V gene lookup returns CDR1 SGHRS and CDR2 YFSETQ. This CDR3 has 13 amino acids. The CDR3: CANSLEPGQPQHF. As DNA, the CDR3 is TGCGCCAACAGCTTGGAACCCGGCCAGCCCCAGCATTTT.

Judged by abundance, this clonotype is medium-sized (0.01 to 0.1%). The CDR3 nucleotides read TGCGCCAGCAGCGGAGGGGAGGGCCGGGGCACAGATACGCAGTATTTT. Its translation: CASSGGEGRGTDTQYF. The chain joins TRBV10-2 to TRBJ2-3; 7 bases line up with TRBD2. The germline gives CDR1 WSHSY, CDR2 SAAADI. J was trimmed by 1 base and V by 6 bases; bases with no gene match: 10. The CDR3 runs to 16 residues.

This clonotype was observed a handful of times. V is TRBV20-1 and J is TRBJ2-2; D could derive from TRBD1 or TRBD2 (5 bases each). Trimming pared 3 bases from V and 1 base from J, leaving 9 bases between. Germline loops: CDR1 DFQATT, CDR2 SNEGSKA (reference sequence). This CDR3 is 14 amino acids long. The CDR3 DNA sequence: TGCAGTGCTAGTGGGGGAGTGAACACCGGGGAGCTGTTTTTT. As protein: CSASGGVNTGELFF.

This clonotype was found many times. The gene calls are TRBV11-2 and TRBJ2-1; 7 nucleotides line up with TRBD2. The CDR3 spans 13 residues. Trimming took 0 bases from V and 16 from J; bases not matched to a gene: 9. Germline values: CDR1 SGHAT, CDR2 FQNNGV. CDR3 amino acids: CASSLEWAGVDFF. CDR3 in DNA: TGTGCCAGCAGCTTAGAGTGGGCGGGAGTTGATTTCTTC.

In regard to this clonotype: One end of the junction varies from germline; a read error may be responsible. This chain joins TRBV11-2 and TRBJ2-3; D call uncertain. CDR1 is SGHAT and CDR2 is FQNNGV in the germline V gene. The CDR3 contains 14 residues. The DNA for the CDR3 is TGTGCCAACCGAGACTCGACCGGTTTAGATACGCGGTATTTT. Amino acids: CANRDSTGLDTRYF.

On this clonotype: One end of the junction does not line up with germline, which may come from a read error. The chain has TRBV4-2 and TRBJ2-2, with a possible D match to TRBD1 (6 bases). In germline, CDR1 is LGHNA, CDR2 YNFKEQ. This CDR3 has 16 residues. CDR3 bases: TGTACCAGCACCCGGGACACCACCGCCAACACCGAGGATCTGTTTTTT. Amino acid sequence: CTSTRDTTANTEDLFF.

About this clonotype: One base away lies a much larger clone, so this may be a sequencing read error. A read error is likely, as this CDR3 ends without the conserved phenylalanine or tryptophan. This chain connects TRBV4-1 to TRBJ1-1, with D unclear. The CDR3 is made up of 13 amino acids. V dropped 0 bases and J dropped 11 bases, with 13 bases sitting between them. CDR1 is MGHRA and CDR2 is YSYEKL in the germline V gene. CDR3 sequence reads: CASSQESLIGAFL. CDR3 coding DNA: TGCGCCAGCAGCCAAGAGTCCCTTATCGGGGCTTTCCTT.